The text below deals with one T cell receptor beta chain. Its cognate antigen is unknown. Whenever a sample was processed, at least 6 million PBMCs were isolated. Primed by a sample-barcoded 5' primer and a J-beta primer mix, a second PCR proceeded for roughly 7 to 11 cycles. Every cDNA molecule bore a tag from a template-switch adaptor containing 12 random nucleotides. A single record per CDR3 protein comes from TCRdb applying MiXCR to the 5' RACE reads. The repertoire holds fewer than 2,000,000 distinct CDR3 sequences, with about two fifths as singletons. These data come from a study of blood T cells in healthy people across ages. This CDR3 is built from 15 residues. Trimming stripped 5 bases from V and 10 bases from J, with 24 bases between. Per germline, CDR1 SGHTA and CDR2 FQGNSA. The study's findings and limits: The recorded TCR beta diversity per million T cells decreased in a roughly linear manner with age. The study regarded diversity estimates from one million T cells as underestimates.

Sequencing was done on a sample of blood. The chain combines TRBV7-2 with TRBJ2-7; D call uncertain. The source of this sequence is a human donor in good health. CDR3 sequence (DNA): TGTGCCAGCAGCCCGACTTCCCTCCCAGGTTCTTTCCAGTACTTC. Its protein product is CASSPTSLPGSFQYF.